Listed here are 16 T cell receptor beta chains from one sample, sequenced in a study of T cell repertoires in cytomegalovirus infection. TCRdb reprocessed the reads with MiXCR, giving one entry per CDR3 protein. The table has about 490,000 distinct CDR3 sequences, 26% seen once. The specimen sequenced was PBMCs. The origin of the receptors is a human donor in good health (CMV status not recorded). Some clones in this sample may be carry-over from other donors' samples.

CDR3 loop: CASSLKVYSPLHF. The CDR3 DNA follows: TGTGCCAGCAGTTTGAAGGTTTATTCACCCCTCCACTTT. V usage is TRBV12-3 or TRBV12-4 and J usage is TRBJ1-6; no firm D call. This CDR3 is 13 amino acids long. Between the trimmed V and J ends, which lost 3 bases and 8 bases, there was a span of 8 bases.

The J gene is TRBJ1-1, the V gene TRBV27, with D perhaps matching TRBD1 (5 bases). V was pared by 5 bases and J by 6 bases, with 19 bases between. The germline CDR1 and CDR2 sequences are MNHEY and SMNVEV (reference sequence). This CDR3 spans 15 amino acids. The CDR3: CASSPIGRGWAEAFF. In DNA, the CDR3 is TGTGCCAGCAGTCCGATTGGAAGGGGATGGGCTGAAGCTTTCTTT.

The chain recombines TRBV10-3 with TRBJ2-2; 8 nucleotides align to TRBD1. The CDR3 spans 15 residues. Per germline, CDR1 ENHRY and CDR2 SYGVKD. Trimming at V came to 4 bases and at J to 2 bases, leaving 3 bases not matched to a gene. The chain's CDR3 is CAISGQGSNTGELFF. CDR3 DNA sequence: TGTGCCATCAGTGGACAGGGGTCCAACACCGGGGAGCTGTTTTTT.

This clonotype was seen a single time. J is TRBJ2-1 and V is TRBV7-3, with 9 bases identical to TRBD2. CDR3 length equals 14 residues. The V and J ends lost 5 bases and 9 bases, in that order; junction bases with no gene match: 8. Per the germline V gene, CDR1 is SGHTA and CDR2 is FQGTGA. The CDR3 spells CASSPGRAGGEQFF. CDR3 coding DNA: TGTGCCAGCAGCCCAGGACGAGCGGGAGGTGAGCAGTTCTTC.

This clonotype appeared a few times. This sequence joins TRBV7-2 and TRBJ2-1; possible D gene TRBD2, 6 bases. Between the trimmed V and J ends, which lost 5 bases and 5 bases, there was a span of 19 bases. Germline V gene sequence: CDR1 SGHTA, CDR2 FQGNSA. CDR3 length: 16 residues. This CDR3 reads CASSQPPGLNHNEQFF. CDR3 DNA sequence: TGTGCCAGCAGCCAACCGCCGGGACTCAACCACAATGAGCAGTTCTTC.

The rearrangement links TRBV5-4 to TRBJ2-7, with a possible D match to TRBD1 (6 bases). CDR1 SGHNT and CDR2 YYREEE come from the germline V gene (reference sequence). This CDR3 region has 13 residues. V was clipped by 4 bases and J by 7 bases, with 15 bases between them. The CDR3 loop reads CASSRRGVREQYV. CDR3 coding DNA: TGTGCCAGCAGCCGCAGGGGAGTGAGGGAGCAGTACGTC.

There are a few counts of this clonotype. The V and J genes are TRBV29-1 and TRBJ1-3; no clear D. This CDR3 is built from 13 residues. V was clipped by 2 bases and J by 0 bases, with 5 bases between them. Germline assignment: CDR1 SQVTM and CDR2 ANQGSEA. The CDR3, as DNA: TGCAGCGTTGAACTGAACTCTGGAAACACCATATATTTT. Residues: CSVELNSGNTIYF.

A few counts support this clonotype. This rearrangement joins TRBV7-9 to TRBJ2-3; TRBD1 agrees at 9 bases. This CDR3 has 15 residues. Germline V gene lookup returns CDR1 SEHNR and CDR2 FQNEAQ (reference sequence). V gave up 6 bases and J gave up 5 bases; unmatched junction bases: 9. This CDR3 is CASRTGQGTQDTQYF. The CDR3 nucleotides read TGTGCCAGCAGAACAGGACAGGGGACGCAAGATACGCAGTATTTT.

The CDR3, as DNA: TGCAGTGCTAGTTCCGGGACACAATATAGCAATCAGCCCCAGCATTTT. Protein product: CSASSGTQYSNQPQHF. The chain links TRBV20-1 to TRBJ1-5; D is possibly TRBD1 (6 bases). The CDR3 is 16 residues long. Per the germline V gene, CDR1 is DFQATT and CDR2 is SNEGSKA (reference sequence). V lost 3 bases and J lost 0, with 15 bases in between.

V is TRBV25-1 and J is TRBJ2-1, with TRBD1 matching 7 bases. V shed 6 bases and J 8 bases; nucleotides not matched to a gene: 10. Per the germline V gene, CDR1 is MGHDK and CDR2 is SYGVNS. This CDR3 contains 14 residues. This CDR3 is CASSLQTGLDEQFF. Written as DNA, the CDR3 is TGTGCCAGCAGCCTCCAGACAGGGCTCGATGAGCAGTTCTTC. The entire variable domain, with the rest obtained from reference TRBV25-1 and TRBJ2-1, is as follows: EADIYQTPRYLVIGTGKKITLECSQTMGHDKMYWYQQDPGMELHLIHYSYGVNSTEKGDLSSESTVSRIRTEHFPLTLESARPSHTSQYLCASSLQTGLDEQFFGPGTRLTVL.

The CDR3 reads CALGGGNQPQHF. Here the CDR3 DNA reads TGTGCCCTCGGAGGCGGCAATCAGCCCCAGCATTTT. This sequence joins TRBV7-8 and TRBJ1-5; unclear D gene. The ends were cut back, 11 bases at V and 2 bases at J, with 10 bases in the middle. The CDR3 loop spans 12 amino acids. Germline lookup yields CDR1 SGHVS and CDR2 FQNEAQ.

This clonotype was seen just once. The J gene is TRBJ2-7, the V gene TRBV4-1; tentatively, D is TRBD1 (6 bases). Trimming pared 4 bases from V and 0 bases from J, leaving 10 bases between. This CDR3 contains 14 residues. Germline CDR1 and CDR2: MGHRA and YSYEKL. CDR3 residues: CASSLRTASYEQYF. The CDR3 bases are TGCGCCAGCAGCCTACGGACAGCCTCCTACGAGCAGTACTTC.

This clonotype was found a few times. The chain is built from TRBV12-3 or TRBV12-4 and TRBJ1-4; possible D gene TRBD1, 6 bases. Trimming removed 6 bases from V and 3 bases from J, with 8 bases in between. CDR3 length equals 13 residues. The CDR3, as DNA: TGTGCCAGCAGGGACAGCCCTAATGAAAAACTGTTTTTT. Protein: CASRDSPNEKLFF.

This clonotype was found a few times. The chain employs TRBV4-3 and TRBJ1-5, with D possibly being TRBD1 (5 bases). Trimming took off 1 base at V and 3 bases at J, with 16 bases between the two ends. The germline gives CDR1 LGHNA, CDR2 YSLEER. The CDR3 consists of 17 residues. The CDR3, as DNA: TGCGCCAGCAGCCAAGGGCTGGGTGGGGACCCCAATCAGCCCCAGCATTTT. This translates into CASSQGLGGDPNQPQHF.

This clonotype was counted only a few times. V gene TRBV18 combines with J gene TRBJ2-7, with 7 bases lining up with TRBD2. Germline loops: CDR1 KGHSH, CDR2 LQKENI. Trimming at V came to 3 bases and at J to 1 base, leaving 9 bases not matched to a gene. The CDR3 is 16 amino acids. The CDR3 spells CASSPNGGSGSYEQYF. The CDR3 DNA follows: TGTGCCAGCTCACCCAACGGGGGGTCTGGGTCCTACGAGCAGTACTTC.

This clonotype was observed a handful of times. The chain carries TRBV4-2 and TRBJ1-1; possibly TRBD1 for D (6 bases). V gave up 0 bases and J gave up 4 bases, with 9 bases separating them. CDR3 length: 14 residues. In germline, CDR1 is LGHNA, CDR2 YNFKEQ. CDR3 in amino acids: CASSQDGRGTEAFF. In DNA form, the CDR3 reads TGTGCCAGCAGCCAAGATGGCAGGGGCACTGAAGCTTTCTTT.